Listed below are T cell receptor beta chains from one sample, sequenced in a study of blood T cell repertoires in COVID-19. Method: immunoSEQ multiplex PCR; TCRdb's copy keeps in-frame clones and lacks some. The data show 55,000 to 90,000 clones, approximately 89% seen once. The source material was peripheral blood. The receptor source for this set is a woman in her fifties or sixties with acute or convalescent COVID-19. Each CDR3 is given with its conserved first and last residue. A D gene is named only where the DNA matches it firmly. The listing skips clone size in some rows; elsewhere it reads once, few, many or a size class.

>TRBV19|.|.
CASSIERGQPQHF
>TRBV5-1|TRBD2|.
CASSSSAGGRLLGEQYF
>TRBV20-1|.|.
CSALQEETQYF
>TRBV12-3/TRBV12-4|.|.
CASSLAPVETQYF
>TRBV5-1|.|few
CASSLVLGRDYEQYF
>TRBV7-9|.|.
CASSLVQGQETQYF
>TRBV7-2|.|.
CASSLFSGKAGELFF
>TRBV2|TRBD2|once
CASKLAGSTDTQYF
>TRBV2|.|.
CASALQGVPTDTQYF
>TRBV27|TRBD1|.
CASSSPGTGHYEQYF
>TRBV27|TRBD1|.
CASYSPSGQVKTKNTGELFF
>TRBV19|.|.
CASSMGRGAQETQYF
>TRBV28|.|.
CASSLRVVRTEAFF
>TRBV9|.|.
CASSVVSYTGELFF
>TRBV5-5|.|.
CASSAHLRGMETQYF
>TRBV4-1|TRBD1|.
CASSQPPGTGGNSPLHF
>TRBV7-2|.|.
CASSFTGPRDEQYF
>TRBV4-1|TRBD1|.
CASSQRSGTGGRPNYGYTF
>TRBV5-1|TRBD1|.
CASSLGDRDHEQYF
>TRBV19|TRBD1|.
CASSRQGDGYTF
>TRBV5-1|TRBD1|.
CASSLGQGAYEQYF
>TRBV28|.|.
CASSLRGSGNTIYF
>TRBV5-4|TRBD1|few
CASHGTGGTEAFF